Listed below are T cell receptor beta chains from one sample, sequenced in a study of Graves' ophthalmopathy and Graves' hyperthyroidism. TCRdb redid the calling of the multiplex PCR reads with MiXCR, one entry per CDR3 protein. The table records a few hundred thousand distinct CDR3 sequences, roughly a sixth of them present only once. Sequenced material: peripheral blood. These receptors all come from an adult man with Graves' ophthalmopathy. CDR3s include the opening cysteine and the closing phenylalanine or tryptophan. D genes are given only for firm matches. Clone size is not always given. Where it is, it says once, few, many or a class for expanded clones.

j_call	clone_size	v_call	d_call	cdr3_nt	cdr3_aa
TRBJ2-7	NA	TRBV11-2	TRBD2	TGTGCCAGCAGCTTAAGTGGGACTAGCGGGAGGCCCGAGCAGTACTTC	CASSLSGTSGRPEQYF
TRBJ2-2	many	TRBV27	NA	TGTGCCAGCAGCCGAACGCAGGGGAGCGGGGAGCTGTTTTTT	CASSRTQGSGELFF
TRBJ1-1	many	TRBV10-3	NA	TGTGCCATCAGTGACCAGCATGCTGAAGCTTTCTTT	CAISDQHAEAFF
TRBJ2-5	NA	TRBV2	TRBD2	TGTGCCAGCAGTGAAATTGAACTAGCGGGAACCAGTACGGAGACCCAGTACTTC	CASSEIELAGTSTETQYF
TRBJ1-2	many	TRBV5-1	NA	TGCGCCAGCAGCTCCGGGGGAGACTATGGCTACACCTTC	CASSSGGDYGYTF
TRBJ1-1	many	TRBV9	NA	TGTGCCAGCAGCGTAGGTGGGACGGAAAACACTGAAGCTTTCTTT	CASSVGGTENTEAFF
TRBJ2-5	many	TRBV10-3	TRBD2	TGTGCCATCAGTGAGCCTAACGGGGGGGCCAGGGAGACCCAGTACTTC	CAISEPNGGARETQYF
TRBJ1-5	many	TRBV19	NA	TGTGCCAGTAGTATAGTGGGTTCCAGCAATCAGCCCCAGCATTTT	CASSIVGSSNQPQHF
TRBJ1-3	many	TRBV27	NA	TGTGCCAGCAGTTTAAGGGGGAACTTTAGACCGACCTACTACTCTGGAAACACCATATATTTT	CASSLRGNFRPTYYSGNTIYF
TRBJ1-2	many	TRBV29-1	NA	TGCAGCGTTGACGTTCGTGCAGGGAGAATCTATGGCTACACCTTC	CSVDVRAGRIYGYTF
TRBJ1-1	NA	TRBV6-1	NA	TGTGCCAGCAGTGCCGGCCCGGCGTCGAACACTGAAGCTTTCTTT	CASSAGPASNTEAFF
TRBJ1-2	NA	TRBV29-1	NA	TGCAGCGTTGAAGATCAGAGGGATGGCTACACCTTC	CSVEDQRDGYTF
TRBJ1-1	NA	TRBV20-1	NA	TGCAGTGCCGCGGGTTACACTGAAGCTTTCTTT	CSAAGYTEAFF
TRBJ2-7	many	TRBV28	NA	TGTGCCAGCAGTTTATTTGGGGTCTCCTACGAGCAGTACTTC	CASSLFGVSYEQYF
TRBJ1-5	many	TRBV29-1	NA	TGCAGCGTTGTTTTAGCAGGGTCAAATCAGCCCCAGCATTTT	CSVVLAGSNQPQHF
TRBJ2-7	NA	TRBV28	TRBD2	TGTGCCAGCAGTTTGAAACTAGCGGGGCCGAGCTCCTACGAGCAGTACTTC	CASSLKLAGPSSYEQYF
TRBJ1-2	many	TRBV7-9	TRBD1	TGTGCCAGCAGCCCGGACAGGGGGCCTTATGGCTACACCTTC	CASSPDRGPYGYTF
TRBJ1-2	NA	TRBV30	TRBD1	TGTGCCTGTAGCGGACCACAGGGGATCTATGGCTACACCTTC	CACSGPQGIYGYTF
TRBJ1-2	many	TRBV29-1	TRBD1	TGCAGCGTTGCAGGGGGCGATGGCTACACCTTC	CSVAGGDGYTF
TRBJ1-1	NA	TRBV6-5	NA	TGTGCCAGCAGTTACTTTGGACACACTGAAGCTTTCTTT	CASSYFGHTEAFF
TRBJ2-7	NA	TRBV6-5	NA	TGTGCCAGCAGTTACTCTTGCGGGCAGAACTACGAGCAGTCCTTC	CASSYSCGQNYEQSF
TRBJ2-7	many	TRBV12-3/TRBV12-4	TRBD2	TGTGCCAGCAGGCCTAGCGGGAGTCTTTTGGGTGAGCAGTACTTC	CASRPSGSLLGEQYF
TRBJ1-1	many	TRBV6-5	NA	TGTGCCAGCAGTTCATTCGGACGGCTGAACACTGAAGCTTTCTTT	CASSSFGRLNTEAFF
TRBJ2-7	many	TRBV12-3/TRBV12-4	TRBD1	TGTGCCGGCAGTGGGGACAGCCTGGCCTACGAGCAGTACTTC	CAGSGDSLAYEQYF
TRBJ2-7	many	TRBV5-1	NA	TGCGCCAGCAGCTTGACCGGGACTGGGACCCACGAGCAGTACTTC	CASSLTGTGTHEQYF
TRBJ2-5	many	TRBV4-1	TRBD1	TGCGCCAGCAGCAAACAAACCGGGACAGCAGAAGAGACCCAGTACTTC	CASSKQTGTAEETQYF
TRBJ2-7	many	TRBV6-5	TRBD2	TGTGCCAGCAGTTCCCCTAGCGGGACCGATTACGAGCAGTACTTC	CASSSPSGTDYEQYF
TRBJ1-5	many	TRBV20-1	NA	TGCAGTGCTAGGAGGGGGGGAGGAGATCAGCCCCAGCATTTT	CSARRGGGDQPQHF
TRBJ1-1	NA	TRBV25-1	TRBD1	TGTGCCAGTCCCCGGGACAGGGGAAAAACTGAAGCTTTCTTT	CASPRDRGKTEAFF
TRBJ2-1	many	TRBV12-3/TRBV12-4	TRBD2	TGTGCCAGCAGTTTGGTTAGGGATAGCGGGGCCCTCTACAATGAGCAGTTCTTC	CASSLVRDSGALYNEQFF
TRBJ1-2	many	TRBV7-9	NA	TGTGCCAGCAGCCGAGCTGGGTTTCAAGGGGGCTACACCTTC	CASSRAGFQGGYTF
TRBJ1-2	many	TRBV11-2	TRBD1	TGTGCCAGCAGCTTAGATCCCCAGGGGGCGATAGGATATGGCTACACCTTC	CASSLDPQGAIGYGYTF
TRBJ2-7	many	TRBV14	NA	TGTGCCAGCAGCCAAGATTACAGGGCATCCGAGCAGTACTTC	CASSQDYRASEQYF